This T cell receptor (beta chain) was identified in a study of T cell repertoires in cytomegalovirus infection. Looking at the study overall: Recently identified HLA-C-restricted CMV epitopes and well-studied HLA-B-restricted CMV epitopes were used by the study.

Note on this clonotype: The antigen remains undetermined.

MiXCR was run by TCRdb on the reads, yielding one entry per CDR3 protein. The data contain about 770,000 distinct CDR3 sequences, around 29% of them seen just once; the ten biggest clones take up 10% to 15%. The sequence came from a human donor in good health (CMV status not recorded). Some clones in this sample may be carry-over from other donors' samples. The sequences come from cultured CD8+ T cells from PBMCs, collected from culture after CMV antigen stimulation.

CDR3 sequence: CASGSDRGPTGELFF. The CDR3 DNA reads as TGTGCTAGTGGTTCCGACAGGGGGCCCACCGGGGAGCTGTTTTTT. The gene calls are TRBV12-5 and TRBJ2-2, with 10 bases fitting TRBD1. CDR1 LGHNT and CDR2 FRNRAP come from the germline V gene. V trimming: 4 bases; J trimming: 4 bases; junction bases outside the gene matches: 3. CDR3 length: 15 amino acids.